This T cell receptor (beta chain) was captured by sequencing in a study of blood T cell repertoires in COVID-19 (dated by TCRdb to the early 2020s). Some background on the complete study: The collaborator samples originated in the United States, Italy and Spain and spanned the acute and convalescent phases of COVID-19. The samples were drawn from two sources: the first 160 participants of the ongoing ImmuneRACE study, and approximately 1,300 subjects contributed by 6 global collaborators. The repertoires were released in a freely available public database meant as a resource for research on the immune response to SARS-CoV-2. Deeply sampled blood TCRbeta repertoires from subjects exposed to, actively infected with, or recovered from COVID-19 were included in the dataset. The material from the prospective study consisted of cDNA or gDNA derived from T cells, B-cell-depleted T cells, or PBMCs. Where available, HLA class I and class II types were taken from metadata supplied by the sample provider and were not determined by assay-based typing. Sample metadata almost always included a de-identified subject ID, COVID-19 status, age in years and sex.

Samples from volunteer blood donors who had recovered from COVID-19 were contributed by a second Seattle source. Each collaborating institution followed its own protocols to collect whole blood in K2EDTA tubes. For TCRbeta analysis, collaborator samples were shipped as frozen whole blood, as isolated PBMCs, or as DNA extracted from either sample type. TCRbeta CDR3 regions were amplified from genomic DNA using the immunoSEQ Assay, a bias-controlled multiplex PCR. In the authors' own workflow: The number of nucleated cells in each sample was estimated from the amplification of reference gene primers within the assay. To quantify the absolute abundance of each unique TCRbeta CDR3 rearrangement, sequence reads were collapsed and filtered. For each sample, productive Simpson clonality was calculated as the square root of Simpson's diversity index over productive rearrangements. The table was pulled from immuneACCESS by TCRdb, which kept in-frame rearrangements only. Such tables lose some clones; where checked, under half of the loss comes from unresolved V genes, and the rest has no known cause. D and trimming come from the DNA, and the V and J calls and clone size come from that table. A total of approximately 160,000 clones appear in this sample, around 86% of them only once. In total, the top ten clones hold 10% to 15% of the sample.

Turning to this clone: What antigen it recognizes has not been identified. The sample holds no much larger clone one base away, and base qualities are not on file.

Overall results and qualifications from the work: The quantity of clinical and demographic metadata differed by source and by participant and was supplied without curation.

Sequences were obtained from peripheral blood. The receptor comes from a man in his 70s who had recovered from COVID-19.

The CDR3 sequence is CASSLDGSTFYEQYF. In nucleotide form, the sequence is TGCGCCAGCAGCCTGGACGGGAGTACCTTCTACGAGCAGTACTTC. Here the chain combines TRBV5-1 and TRBJ2-7, and TRBD2 may be the D gene, going by 6 matching bases. For CDR1 and CDR2, the germline V gene lists SGHRS and YFSETQ. Trimming at the junction amounts to 4 bases on V and 3 bases on J, and the germline ends lie 17 bases apart. From its cysteine to its phenylalanine, the CDR3 spans 15 amino acids. Of the read, only the CDR3 DNA is kept; its 45 bases are in frame from base 1.